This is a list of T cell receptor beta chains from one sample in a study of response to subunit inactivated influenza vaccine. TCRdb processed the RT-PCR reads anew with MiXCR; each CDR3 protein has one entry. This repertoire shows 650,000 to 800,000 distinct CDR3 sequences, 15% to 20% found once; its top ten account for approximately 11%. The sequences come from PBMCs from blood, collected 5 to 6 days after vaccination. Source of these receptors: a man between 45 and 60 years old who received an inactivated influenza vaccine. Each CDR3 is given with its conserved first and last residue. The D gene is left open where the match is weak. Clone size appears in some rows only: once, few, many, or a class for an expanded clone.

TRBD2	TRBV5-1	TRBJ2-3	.	TGCGCCAGCAGCCAGGGACTAGCGGGGAGCACAGATACGCAGTATTTT	CASSQGLAGSTDTQYF
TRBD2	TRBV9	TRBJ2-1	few	TGTGCCAGCAGCGTCACCACCGGGAGGGACAAACGGTACAATGAGCAGTTCTTC	CASSVTTGRDKRYNEQFF
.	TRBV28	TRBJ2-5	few	TGTGCCAGCAGTTTATCTGAACGAGTACCCCAGTACTTC	CASSLSERVPQYF
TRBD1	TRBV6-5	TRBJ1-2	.	TGTGCCAGCAGTTACTCGACAGGGGGCAGATACCACTATGGCTACACCTTC	CASSYSTGGRYHYGYTF
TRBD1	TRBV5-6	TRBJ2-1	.	TGTGCCAGCAGCCCAGGACAGGATCGGGTGGTTGAGCAGTTCTTC	CASSPGQDRVVEQFF
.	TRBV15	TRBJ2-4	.	TGTGCCACCAGCAGAGATGCCCGGACAGCCCTAGCCAAAAACATTCAGTACTTC	CATSRDARTALAKNIQYF
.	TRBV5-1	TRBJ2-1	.	TGCGCCAGCAGCTTGGAAGGGTGGACCTACAATGAGCAGTTCTTC	CASSLEGWTYNEQFF
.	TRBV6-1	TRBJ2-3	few	TGTGCCAGCAGCCTCTTGGGAGCCACAGATACGCAGTATTTT	CASSLLGATDTQYF
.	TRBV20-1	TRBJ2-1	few	TGCAGTGCTAGAACTTTAGGGTCCTACAATGAGCAGTTCTTC	CSARTLGSYNEQFF
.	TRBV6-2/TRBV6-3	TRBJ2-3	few	TGTGCCAGCAGAACACAGGAGCGGACGCAGTATTTT	CASRTQERTQYF
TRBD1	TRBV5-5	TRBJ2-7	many	TGTGCCAGCAGCTCAAACCCGGGACAGGGAGCCTACGAGCAGTACTTC	CASSSNPGQGAYEQYF
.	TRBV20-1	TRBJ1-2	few	TGCAGTGCTAGAATTCCGGTCCGCGGCGGCTACACCTTC	CSARIPVRGGYTF
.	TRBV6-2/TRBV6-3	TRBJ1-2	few	TGTGCCAGCTGGGTCCGGGGCGTCTATGGCTACACCTTC	CASWVRGVYGYTF
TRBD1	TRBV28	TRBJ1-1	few	TGTGCCAGCAGTGCAACAGGGGGCAGTACTGAAGCTTTCTTT	CASSATGGSTEAFF
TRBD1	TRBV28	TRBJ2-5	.	TGTGCCAGCAGTTTATTGAGGGACAGGGGGTATGAGACCCAGTACTTC	CASSLLRDRGYETQYF
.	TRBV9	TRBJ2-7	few	TGTGCCAGCAGCGTGAGCCCCATGCACGAGCAGTACTTC	CASSVSPMHEQYF
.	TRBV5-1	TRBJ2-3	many	TGCGCCAGCAGCGAGGGACGCCCGAGCACAGATACGCAGTATTTT	CASSEGRPSTDTQYF
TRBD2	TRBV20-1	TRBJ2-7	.	TGCAGTGCTAGAGTGGGGGGGGGTTTCCTAGGCGAGCAGTACTTC	CSARVGGGFLGEQYF
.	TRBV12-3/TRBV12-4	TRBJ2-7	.	TGTGCCAGCAGTTTGCTAGCTGGCATGGGCGAGCAGTACTTC	CASSLLAGMGEQYF
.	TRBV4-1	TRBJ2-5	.	TGCGCCAGCAGCGCCTCGAGTACTAACCAAGAGACCCAGTACTTC	CASSASSTNQETQYF
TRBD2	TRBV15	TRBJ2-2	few	TGTGCCACCAGCAGAGCTCGGGAGGGCATCGGGGAGCTGTTTTTT	CATSRAREGIGELFF
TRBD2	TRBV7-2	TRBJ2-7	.	TGTGCCAGCAGCCCTACTAGCGGGGGCCGATACGAGCAGTACTTC	CASSPTSGGRYEQYF
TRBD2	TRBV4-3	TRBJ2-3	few	TGCGCCAGCAGCCAAGATCCTCCCGGGGGGGCTAGAAATACGCAGTATTTT	CASSQDPPGGARNTQYF
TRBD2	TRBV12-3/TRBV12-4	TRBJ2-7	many	TGTGCCAGCAGTCCCGGGACTAGTGGCGAGCAGTACTTC	CASSPGTSGEQYF
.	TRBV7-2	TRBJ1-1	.	TGTGCCAGCAGCCAAGGGCTTATCCGCAGGGGAGAGACTGAAGCTTTCTTT	CASSQGLIRRGETEAFF
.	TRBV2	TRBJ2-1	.	TGTGCCAGCTCTACAAGGAGCTCCTACAATGAGCAGTTCTTC	CASSTRSSYNEQFF
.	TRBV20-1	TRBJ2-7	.	TGCAGTGCTCGCCTTCATAGCGGCCTCGCCTACGAGCAGTACTTC	CSARLHSGLAYEQYF
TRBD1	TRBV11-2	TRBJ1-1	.	TGTGCCAGCAGCTCCGGACAGGTTATGAACACTGAAGCTTTCTTT	CASSSGQVMNTEAFF
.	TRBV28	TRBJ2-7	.	TGTGCCAGCTGGAACAGGGAATCCTACGAGCAGTACTTC	CASWNRESYEQYF
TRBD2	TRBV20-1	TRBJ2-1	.	TGCAGTGCTAGACTAGCGGGGCCTCGGGCTGAGCAGTTCTTC	CSARLAGPRAEQFF
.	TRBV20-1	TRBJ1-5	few	TGCAGTGCTAGAATAGGGGGAGGCAATCAGCCCCAGCATTTT	CSARIGGGNQPQHF
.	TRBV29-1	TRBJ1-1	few	TGCACATCGGGGGGGCTGGGCACTGAAGCTTTCTTT	CTSGGLGTEAFF
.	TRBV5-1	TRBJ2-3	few	TGCGCCAGCCAGTCTAATAGCGTAGATACGCAGTATTTT	CASQSNSVDTQYF
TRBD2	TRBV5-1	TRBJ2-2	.	TGCGCCAGCAGCTTTCTACTAGCGGGTACCCCCGGGGAGCTGTTTTTT	CASSFLLAGTPGELFF
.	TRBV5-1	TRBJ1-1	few	TGCGCCAGCAGCCCTGACCGGGCAGACCTTACACAAGCTTTCTTT	CASSPDRADLTQAFF
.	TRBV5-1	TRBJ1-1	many	TGCGCCAGCAGCTTGACAGAGGGGCGAAACACTGAAGCTTTCTTT	CASSLTEGRNTEAFF
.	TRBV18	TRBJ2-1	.	TGTGCCAGCTCACCCCCGGATGGTGGCAATGAGCAGTTCTTC	CASSPPDGGNEQFF
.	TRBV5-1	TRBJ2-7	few	TGCGCCAGCAGCTTGGCCATGGGACCGGGCGAGCAGTACTTC	CASSLAMGPGEQYF
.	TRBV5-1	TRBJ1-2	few	TGCGCCAGCAGCTCCCGGGACGGAGCCTATGGCTACACCTTC	CASSSRDGAYGYTF
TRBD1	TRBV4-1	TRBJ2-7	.	TGCGCCAGCAGCCAAGTGGGGACAGGACCCTACGAGCAGTACTTC	CASSQVGTGPYEQYF
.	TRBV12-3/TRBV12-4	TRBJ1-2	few	TGTGCCAGCAGTCCCGACCGATCCCGGGGCTACACCTTC	CASSPDRSRGYTF
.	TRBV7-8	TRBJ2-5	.	TGTGCCAGCAGCTCCGCCCAGGGGATCCAAGAGACCCAGTACTTC	CASSSAQGIQETQYF
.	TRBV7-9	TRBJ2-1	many	TGTGCCAGCAGCTTTGACGCCTACAATGAGCAGTTCTTC	CASSFDAYNEQFF
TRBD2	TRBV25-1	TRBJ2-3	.	TGTGCCAGCAGTTATCGTAGCGGGAGTACAGATACGCAGTATTTT	CASSYRSGSTDTQYF
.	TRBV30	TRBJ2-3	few	TGTGCCTGGAGCCTCGGACACCGCACAGATACGCAGTATTTT	CAWSLGHRTDTQYF
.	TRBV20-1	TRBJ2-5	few	TGCAGTGCTAGAGATGTCCGGTCGGAGACCCAGTACTTC	CSARDVRSETQYF
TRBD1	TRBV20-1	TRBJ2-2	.	TGCAGTGCTAGGAAGGGGGCGAGTGTCGGGGAGCTGTTTTTT	CSARKGASVGELFF
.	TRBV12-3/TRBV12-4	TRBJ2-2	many	TGTGCCAGCAGTCTATCCAGGGCCGGGGAGCTGTTTTTT	CASSLSRAGELFF
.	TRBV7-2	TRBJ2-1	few	TGTGCCAGCAGCTCACAGGGACTAAACTCCTACAATGAGCAGTTCTTC	CASSSQGLNSYNEQFF
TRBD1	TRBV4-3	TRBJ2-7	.	TGCGCCAGCAGCCAAGATCTGGGACAGGGAACCTACGAGCAGTACTTC	CASSQDLGQGTYEQYF
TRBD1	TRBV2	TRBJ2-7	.	TGTGCCAGCGGGGACCCGGGACAGGGGGCATACGAGCAGTACTTC	CASGDPGQGAYEQYF
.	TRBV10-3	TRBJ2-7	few	TGTGCCATCAGTGAGTCCGAGACTACAACCTACGAGCAGTACTTC	CAISESETTTYEQYF
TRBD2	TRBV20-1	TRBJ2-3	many	TGCAGTGCCCCGACTAGCGGCTACACAGATACGCAGTATTTT	CSAPTSGYTDTQYF
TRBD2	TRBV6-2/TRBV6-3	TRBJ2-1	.	TGTGCCAGCAATCGACTAGCGGAAATTTACAATGAGCAGTTCTTC	CASNRLAEIYNEQFF